This TCR beta chain was identified in a study of T cells in Graves' hyperthyroidism and ophthalmopathy. The J segment lost 3 bases and the V segment lost 4 bases, leaving 6 bases of the junction unmatched. Germline V gene lookup returns CDR1 SGHRS and CDR2 YFSETQ. CDR3 length: 16 amino acids. Authors of the study amplified TCR beta CDR3 regions from RNA transcripts. The HTBI primer set was used in a first-round RT-PCR of the TCR CDR3. TCRdb reanalysed the multiplex PCR reads using MiXCR and keeps one entry per CDR3 protein. This table has around 620,000 distinct CDR3 sequences, 13% to 15% appearing once.

Sequencing input: blood. The source of this sequence is a woman under 30 with Graves' ophthalmopathy. The J gene is TRBJ2-2, the V gene TRBV5-1; 10 bases align to TRBD2. CDR3 coding DNA: TGCGCCAGCAGCCCGTTGACTAGCGGGCACACCGGGGAGCTGTTTTTT. Translation gives CASSPLTSGHTGELFF. The full variable domain, with the rest looked up from reference TRBV5-1 and TRBJ2-2, is KAGVTQTPRYLIKTRGQQVTLSCSPISGHRSVSWYQQTPGQGLQFLFEYFSETQRNKGNFPGRFSGRQFSNSRSEMNVSTLELGDSALYLCASSPLTSGHTGELFFGEGSRLTVL.